Listed below are T cell receptor beta chains from one sample, sequenced in a study of identical twins. One entry per CDR3 protein, called by TCRdb with MiXCR from the 5' RACE reads. This sample has around 250,000 distinct CDR3 sequences, with 9.5% to 15% found just once. The same sample was also studied in work on yellow fever vaccine responses in identical twins.

Sequencing was done on a sample of memory (CD45RO+) T cells sorted from blood. These receptors were collected from a woman younger than 35 in good health. Each CDR3 is given with its conserved first and last residue. Fields, in order: D gene, J gene, V gene, CDR3 length, clone size, CDR3 protein, CDR3 DNA. D genes are given only for firm matches. Only some rows state a clone size, as once, few, many or a class for expanded clones.

>TRBD2|TRBJ2-7|TRBV18|14|.
CASSPREGLGEQYF
TGTGCCAGCTCCCCTCGGGAGGGGCTTGGCGAGCAGTACTTC
>TRBD2|TRBJ2-5|TRBV5-1|17|many
CASSLAPSGGYQETQYF
TGCGCCAGCAGCTTGGCCCCTAGCGGGGGGTACCAAGAGACCCAGTACTTC
>TRBD1|TRBJ2-7|TRBV5-5|15|few
CASSLAGQGSHEQYF
TGTGCCAGCAGCCTCGCGGGACAGGGTTCCCACGAGCAGTACTTC
>TRBD1|TRBJ1-2|TRBV7-9|15|many
CASSPYSSGGYGYTF
TGTGCCAGCAGCCCGTACTCGTCAGGGGGCTATGGCTACACCTTC
>TRBD2|TRBJ2-3|TRBV28|16|few
CASSSRGGGRTDTQYF
TGTGCCAGCAGTTCCCGGGGGGGCGGGAGGACAGATACGCAGTATTTT
>.|TRBJ2-6|TRBV11-3|15|.
CASSHTGAGANVLTF
TGTGCCAGCAGCCACACCGGAGCTGGGGCCAACGTCCTGACTTTC
>TRBD1|TRBJ2-7|TRBV6-1|13|.
CASSDVRGYEQYF
TGTGCCAGCAGTGACGTCAGGGGGTACGAGCAGTACTTC
>.|TRBJ1-1|TRBV7-2|15|many
CASSLGAGRNTEAFF
TGTGCCAGCAGCTTAGGGGCCGGGAGGAACACTGAAGCTTTCTTT
>.|TRBJ1-3|TRBV12-3/TRBV12-4|14|few
CASSLGTRRNTIYF
TGTGCCAGCAGTTTGGGCACCCGGCGAAACACCATATATTTT
>.|TRBJ2-3|TRBV10-3|14|few
CAISEPATTDTQYF
TGTGCCATCAGTGAGCCAGCTACCACAGATACGCAGTATTTT
>.|TRBJ2-5|TRBV19|15|.
CATPKGMRVGETQYF
TGTGCCACCCCTAAAGGTATGAGGGTAGGCGAGACCCAGTACTTC
>.|TRBJ2-1|TRBV10-3|14|many
CAISESFAGDEQFF
TGTGCCATCAGTGAGTCTTTTGCGGGCGATGAGCAGTTCTTC
>.|TRBJ2-1|TRBV5-1|15|few
CASSLTSSPYNEQFF
TGCGCCAGCAGCTTGACTAGCAGCCCCTACAATGAGCAGTTCTTC
>TRBD2|TRBJ2-1|TRBV6-2/TRBV6-3|19|few
CASSLGAGGPLSSYNEQFF
TGTGCCAGCAGCCTGGGAGCGGGAGGACCCCTAAGCTCCTACAATGAGCAGTTCTTC
>.|TRBJ2-4|TRBV20-1|16|.
CSARPRQSGVKNIQYF
TGCAGTGCTAGACCGAGACAGTCGGGAGTCAAAAACATTCAGTACTTC
>TRBD2|TRBJ2-1|TRBV10-3|16|.
CAISDPTGAGGSEQFF
TGTGCCATCAGTGATCCTACGGGAGCGGGAGGGTCGGAGCAGTTCTTC
>.|TRBJ2-1|TRBV25-1|15|few
CASGTYNWLYNEQFF
TGTGCCAGCGGCACTTACAACTGGTTATACAATGAGCAGTTCTTC
>.|TRBJ2-3|TRBV15|14|many
CATSRVARADTQYF
TGTGCCACCAGCAGAGTCGCTAGGGCAGATACGCAGTATTTT
>TRBD2|TRBJ2-1|TRBV5-5|17|few
CASSLSLAGDVGDEQFF
TGTGCCAGCAGCTTGTCTCTAGCGGGAGATGTGGGCGATGAGCAGTTCTTC
>TRBD2|TRBJ2-3|TRBV2|15|.
CASRPRLAGGDTQYF
TGTGCCAGCAGACCAAGACTAGCGGGAGGTGATACGCAGTATTTT
>.|TRBJ2-3|TRBV5-1|14|many
CASSLGGRTDTQYF
TGCGCCAGCAGCTTGGGTGGTCGCACAGATACGCAGTATTTT
>.|TRBJ2-3|TRBV5-1|14|few
CASSFNGNTDTQYF
TGCGCCAGCAGCTTCAACGGGAACACAGATACGCAGTATTTT
>TRBD1|TRBJ1-1|TRBV20-1|16|many
CSARAPDRGRISRAFF
TGCAGTGCTAGGGCCCCGGACAGGGGGCGAATCAGTAGAGCTTTCTTT
>TRBD2|TRBJ2-1|TRBV24-1|17|.
CATSEGTSGRAGREQFF
TGTGCCACCAGTGAGGGGACTAGCGGGAGGGCCGGGAGGGAGCAGTTCTTC
>.|TRBJ2-7|TRBV28|14|few
CASSPHLEGYEQYF
TGTGCCAGCAGTCCTCACTTAGAGGGTTACGAGCAGTACTTC
>TRBD2|TRBJ2-1|TRBV10-3|14|few
CAINLAGAMSEQFF
TGTGCCATCAACTTAGCGGGAGCAATGAGTGAGCAGTTCTTC